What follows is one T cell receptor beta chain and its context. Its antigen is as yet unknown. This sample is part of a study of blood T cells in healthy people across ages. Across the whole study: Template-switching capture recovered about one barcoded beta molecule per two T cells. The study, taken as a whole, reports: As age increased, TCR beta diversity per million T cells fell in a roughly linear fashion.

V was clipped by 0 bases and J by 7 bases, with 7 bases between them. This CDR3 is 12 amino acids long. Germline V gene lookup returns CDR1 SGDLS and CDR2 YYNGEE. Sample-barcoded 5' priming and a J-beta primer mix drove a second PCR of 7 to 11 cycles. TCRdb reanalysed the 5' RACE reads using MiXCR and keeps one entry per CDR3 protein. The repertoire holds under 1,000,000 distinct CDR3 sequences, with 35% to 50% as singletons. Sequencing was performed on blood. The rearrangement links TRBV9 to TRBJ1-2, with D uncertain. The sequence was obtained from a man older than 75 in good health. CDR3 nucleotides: TGTGCCAGCAGCGTAGAAATAGGTGGCTACACCTTC. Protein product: CASSVEIGGYTF.